The present entry profiles one T cell receptor beta chain with its context. The antigen remains undetermined. The CDR3 is 15 amino acids. Trimming cost V 2 bases and J 6 bases, with 13 bases left between them. CDR1 is MNHEY, CDR2 SMNVEV, per germline (reference sequence). The data were obtained in a study of cytomegalovirus exposure and HLA in healthy donors. Whole-study results and caveats: V segments that were indistinguishable, TRBV6-2 and TRBV6-3 among them, were omitted from analysis. HLA restriction was apparent for most CMV-associated TCR beta chains in a later analysis. Among the CMV-associated chains, three were confirmed in vitro as specific for CMV antigens. In a later analysis, parvovirus B19, influenza, CMV and Epstein-Barr virus appeared linked to several top co-occurrence clusters.

The PCR employed 60 Vbeta primers together with 13 Jbeta primers. Measured with immunoSEQ multiplex PCR; TCRdb has only the in-frame clones, and not every one. The table records some 85,000 clones, roughly 83% of them present only once. The sequenced sample consisted of PBMCs. The V call is TRBV27, the J call TRBJ1-4; the D is unclear. This sequence was found in a man between 18 and 35 years old in good health and CMV-seronegative. CDR3 DNA sequence: TGTGCCAGCAGTTTACGGCGGCCGCGGGATGAAAAACTGTTTTTT. Amino acids: CASSLRRPRDEKLFF.